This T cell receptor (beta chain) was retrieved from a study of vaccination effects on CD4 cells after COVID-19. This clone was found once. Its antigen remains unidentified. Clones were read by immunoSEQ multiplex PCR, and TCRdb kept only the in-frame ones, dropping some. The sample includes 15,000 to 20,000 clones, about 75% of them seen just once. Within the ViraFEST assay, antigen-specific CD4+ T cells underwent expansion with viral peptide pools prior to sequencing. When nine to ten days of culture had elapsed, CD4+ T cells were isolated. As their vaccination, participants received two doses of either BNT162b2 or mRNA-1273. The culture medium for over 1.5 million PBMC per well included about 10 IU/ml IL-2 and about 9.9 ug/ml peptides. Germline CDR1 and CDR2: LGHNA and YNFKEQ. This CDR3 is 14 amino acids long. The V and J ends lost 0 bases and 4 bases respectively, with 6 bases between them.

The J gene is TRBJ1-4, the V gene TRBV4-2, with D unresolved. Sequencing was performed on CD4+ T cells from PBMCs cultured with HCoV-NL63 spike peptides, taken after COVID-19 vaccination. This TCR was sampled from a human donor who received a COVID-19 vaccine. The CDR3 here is CASSQDGNNEKLFF. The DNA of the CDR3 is TGTGCCAGCAGCCAAGACGGGAATAATGAAAAACTGTTTTTT.